Below, 10 T cell receptor beta chains from the same sample are listed, as sequenced in a study of T-cell reconstitution after alpha-beta-depleted transplantation in children. Preparation of the TCRbeta library was carried out with unique molecular identifiers. TCRdb independently ran MiXCR on the PCR reads; one entry per CDR3 protein. There are more than 120,000 distinct CDR3 sequences in the sample; around 8.8% occur only once, and over 15% lies in the top ten. The input for sequencing was PBMCs, mostly from graft donor cells, taken 180 days after TCRalphabeta/CD19-depleted stem cell transplant. The receptors originated from a female patient between 2 and 15 years old who had a stem cell transplant for congenital amegakaryocytic thrombocytopenia, so the T cells may come from the graft donor.

This clonotype was seen at least ten times. This chain connects TRBV27 to TRBJ1-5, with D uncertain. Germline V gene data show CDR1 as MNHEY and CDR2 as SMNVEV (reference sequence). This CDR3 region has 14 residues. V was clipped by 1 base and J by 10 bases, with 14 bases between them. In DNA form, the CDR3 reads TGTGCCAGCAGTTTATACGCAGGAGCGCACCCCCAGCATTTT. It codes for CASSLYAGAHPQHF.

This clonotype was seen a few times. The rearrangement uses TRBV19 and TRBJ2-3; D not resolved. The V gene's germline CDR1 is LNHDA and CDR2 SQIVND (reference sequence). This CDR3 has 11 residues. The ends were cut back, 3 bases at V and 6 bases at J, with 4 bases in the middle. CDR3 loop: CASSIQDTQYF. CDR3 in DNA: TGTGCCAGTAGTATCCAGGATACGCAGTATTTT.

The chain recombines TRBV6-1 with TRBJ1-2; D unclear. With 6 bases removed from V and 4 bases from J, the gap between germline ends came to 6 bases. This CDR3 spans 11 amino acids. CDR1 and CDR2 from the germline V gene are MNHNS and SASEGT. As DNA, the CDR3 is TGTGCCAGCAGGACCATCTATGGCTACACCTTC. It specifies CASRTIYGYTF.

This clonotype was picked up many times. The V call is TRBV12-3 or TRBV12-4, the J call TRBJ2-7; D may be TRBD1 (5 bases). This CDR3 is built from 14 residues. Trimming shortened V by 2 bases and J by 6 bases, and 14 bases separated the two germline ends. The CDR3 sequence is CASSLIGRVSEQYF. In DNA, the CDR3 is TGTGCCAGCAGTTTAATCGGCAGGGTAAGCGAGCAGTACTTC.

The rearrangement uses TRBV5-4 and TRBJ2-7, with 9 bases aligning to TRBD1. The CDR3 consists of 15 residues. Germline-derived CDR1 and CDR2 are SGHNT and YYREEE (reference sequence). V gave up 4 bases and J gave up 3 bases; unmatched junction bases: 8. The CDR3 region is CASSLGQGKGYEQYF. The CDR3 nucleotides read TGTGCCAGCAGCCTGGGACAGGGCAAGGGCTACGAGCAGTACTTC.

This clonotype was seen more than once but under ten times. The chain couples TRBV5-6 to TRBJ2-3; no definite D call. V was pared by 3 bases and J by 4 bases, with 6 bases between. In germline, CDR1 is SGHDT, CDR2 YYEEEE. The CDR3 is 12 residues long. This CDR3 is CASSSVADTQYF. CDR3 sequence (DNA): TGTGCCAGCAGCTCTGTTGCAGATACGCAGTATTTT.

This clonotype came up many times. The genes are TRBV12-3 or TRBV12-4 and TRBJ2-5; D may be TRBD1 or TRBD2 (5 bases each). The CDR3 runs to 13 residues. V was trimmed by 4 bases and J by 5 bases, leaving 11 bases between them. The CDR3 sequence is CASSSSGTETQYF. The CDR3 DNA is TGTGCCAGCAGTTCGTCCGGGACCGAGACCCAGTACTTC.

This clonotype was counted ten times or more. The chain links TRBV4-3 to TRBJ1-3, with 9 bases fitting TRBD1. This CDR3 has 16 residues. Germline V gives CDR1 LGHNA, CDR2 YSLEER. V gave up 3 bases and J gave up 5 bases; unmatched junction bases: 8. The CDR3 reads CASSQDRGPLRNTIYF. The CDR3 DNA reads as TGCGCCAGCAGCCAGGACAGGGGCCCGTTACGAAACACCATATATTTT.

The chain uses TRBV29-1 and TRBJ2-2; 12 bases are shared with TRBD2. J was trimmed by 5 bases and V by 7 bases; bases with no gene match: 11. CDR3 length: 16 residues. CDR1 and CDR2 (germline): SQVTM, ANQGSEA. The CDR3 nucleotides are TGCAGCGCTGCCCTAGCGGGGGGGCCGGTTACCGGGGAGCTGTTTTTT. This codes for CSAALAGGPVTGELFF.

This clonotype was seen a handful of times. The rearrangement uses TRBV7-6 and TRBJ1-4; D is unclear. Trimming pared 4 bases from V and 6 bases from J, leaving 18 bases between. The CDR3 has 16 residues. Per germline, CDR1 SGHVS and CDR2 FNYEAQ. CDR3 DNA sequence: TGTGCCAGCAGCTCGCGTTACCCAGGCTTGGATGAAAAACTGTTTTTT. Encoded protein: CASSSRYPGLDEKLFF.